The 14 T cell receptor beta chains below were found in one sample sequenced in a study of T cell responses to AZD1222 COVID-19 vaccine (dated by TCRdb to the early 2020s). The label giving this sample's time point can be read as: about 28 days (+/-7) after the second vaccine dose. The label giving this sample's treatment or condition can be read as: meningococcal conjugate vaccine given as trial control. Libraries were made using the immunoSEQ multiplex PCR assay. TCRdb holds this immuneACCESS table with in-frame rearrangements only. Some clones are missing; in checked studies, unresolved V genes explain under half, and the rest has no known cause. Across this sample there are about 180,000 clones, with approximately 92% seen only once. The ten largest make up 1% of the sample. Sequencing was performed on peripheral blood, taken 28 days after the second dose of the MenACWY control vaccine. The receptors originated from an adult who received the MenACWY meningococcal vaccine as a control.

To note about this clone: At one of its ends the junction is not consistent with the germline gene, which may arise from a read error. The rearrangement links TRBV7-7 to TRBJ2-5; the D gene is possibly TRBD1 (6 bases). Per the germline V gene, CDR1 is SSHAT and CDR2 is FNYEAQ (reference sequence). The CDR3 is 15 amino acids. DNA for the CDR3: TGTGCTAGCAGCTTAGAGGGACAAGTAGGAGAGACCCAGTACTTC. Protein product: CASSLEGQVGETQYF.

The chain links TRBV28 to TRBJ1-2, with D tentatively TRBD1 (6 bases). Germline CDR1 MDHEN, CDR2 SYDVKM. This CDR3 region has 17 residues. Trimming pared 5 bases from V and 6 bases from J, leaving 25 bases between. In DNA form, the CDR3 reads TGTGCCAGCAGTCACATCCCTAGGACAGCGTTATCGCATGGCTACACCTTC. Its protein is CASSHIPRTALSHGYTF.

The chain has TRBV30 and TRBJ1-2, with D perhaps matching TRBD1 (6 bases). This CDR3 region has 12 residues. In germline, CDR1 is GTSNPN, CDR2 SVGIG (reference sequence). Deletions cut 3 bases from V and 7 bases from J, with 12 bases between. CDR3 loop: CAWRPYRAGYTF. CDR3 DNA: TGTGCCTGGAGGCCTTACAGGGCTGGCTACACCTTC. The whole variable domain, remainder taken from reference TRBV30 and TRBJ1-2, is SQTIHQWPATLVQPVGSPLSLECTVEGTSNPNLYWYRQAAGRGLQLLFYSVGIGQISSEVPQNLSASRPQDRQFILSSKKLLLSDSGFYLCAWRPYRAGYTFGSGTRLTVV.

The V and J genes are TRBV20-1 and TRBJ1-2; D unclear. This CDR3 is built from 12 residues. Germline V CDR1 and CDR2: DFQATT, SNEGSKA (reference sequence). With 3 bases removed from V and 6 bases from J, the gap between germline ends came to 11 bases. The CDR3 nucleotides are TGCAGTGCTAGTGACTCATGGAATGGCTACACCTTC. Its protein product is CSASDSWNGYTF.

This rearrangement joins TRBV5-4 to TRBJ2-3; 7 bases align to TRBD2. Trimming removed 0 bases from V and 6 bases from J; junction bases left unmatched: 1. Germline loops: CDR1 SGHNT, CDR2 YYREEE (reference sequence). The CDR3 is made up of 13 amino acids. The CDR3 coding sequence is TGTGCCAGCAGCTTGGCCGGGGGGGATACGCAGTATTTT. Encoded protein: CASSLAGGDTQYF.

The V and J genes are TRBV7-9 and TRBJ2-7, with D perhaps TRBD1 (6 bases). The V end lost 2 bases, the J end lost 4 bases, and 15 bases lay between the germline ends. From germline, CDR1 is SEHNR and CDR2 FQNEAQ (reference sequence). This CDR3 is built from 15 residues. As DNA, the CDR3 is TGTGCCAGCAGCTTATCGGGACAAGCATTATACGAGCAGTACTTC. It encodes CASSLSGQALYEQYF. The full variable domain, completed using reference TRBV7-9 and TRBJ2-7, is DTGVSQNPRHKITKRGQNVTFRCDPISEHNRLYWYRQTLGQGPEFLTYFQNEAQLEKSRLLSDRFSAERPKGSFSTLEIQRTEQGDSAMYLCASSLSGQALYEQYFGPGTRLTVT.

This rearrangement joins TRBV19 to TRBJ1-2; 12 nucleotides line up with TRBD1. The trim removed 11 bases at V and 8 bases at J, leaving 3 bases unmatched. The CDR3 is 11 amino acids. Germline V CDR1 and CDR2: LNHDA, SQIVND (reference sequence). The CDR3 region is CAGGTGGGYTF. In DNA form, the CDR3 reads TGTGCCGGTGGGACAGGGGGCGGCTACACCTTC.

The chain combines TRBV6-5 with TRBJ2-5; D call uncertain. CDR1 and CDR2 (germline): MNHEY, SVGAGI. With 0 bases removed from V and 5 bases from J, the gap between germline ends came to 7 bases. The length of the CDR3 is 13 residues. In DNA form, the CDR3 reads TGTGCCAGCAGTTACTCAGGGTTGGAGACCCAGTACTTC. Its translation: CASSYSGLETQYF.

The CDR3 bases are TGTGCCAGCAGCTGGACAGGGGATCAGCCCCAGCATTTT. Translated: CASSWTGDQPQHF. V and J are TRBV16 and TRBJ1-5; 9 bases agree with TRBD1. This CDR3 comprises 13 residues. V shed 5 bases, J shed 5 bases, and the junction held 1 base outside the gene matches. Per the germline V gene, CDR1 is KGHSY and CDR2 is FQNENV.

The chain joins TRBV25-1 to TRBJ1-1, with D unclear. Trimming removed 3 bases from V and 1 base from J, with 12 bases in between. The CDR3 runs 15 residues. Germline assignment: CDR1 MGHDK and CDR2 SYGVNS. This chain's CDR3 is CASSDPRRANTEAFF. Here the CDR3 DNA reads TGTGCCAGCAGTGACCCCCGTAGGGCGAACACTGAAGCTTTCTTT.

V and J are TRBV30 and TRBJ2-5, with D hard to call. The CDR3 sequence is 12 residues long. The germline gives CDR1 GTSNPN, CDR2 SVGIG (reference sequence). V was trimmed by 4 bases and J by 0 bases, leaving 6 bases between them. DNA for the CDR3: TGTGCCTGGATACCCTACCAAGAGACCCAGTACTTC. Protein product: CAWIPYQETQYF.

This chain links TRBV29-1 with TRBJ2-1, with D uncertain. The germline CDR1 and CDR2 sequences are SQVTM and ANQGSEA. The V gene lost 7 bases and the J gene lost 6 bases, with 19 bases spanning the gap. CDR3 length: 14 amino acids. The CDR3 region has the DNA TGCAGCGACTCGGACGGCTCAAAGGGCAATGAGCAGTTCTTC. Its translation is CSDSDGSKGNEQFF.

The chain links TRBV19 to TRBJ2-1; no definite D call. CDR3 length equals 16 residues. The germline V gene encodes CDR1 LNHDA and CDR2 SQIVND (reference sequence). V shed 0 bases and J shed 0 bases, with 9 bases lying between them. CDR3 loop: CASSIDPIFSYNEQFF. CDR3 DNA: TGTGCCAGTAGTATAGATCCAATCTTCTCCTACAATGAGCAGTTCTTC.

The genes are TRBV19 and TRBJ1-6; tentatively, D is TRBD1 (5 bases). Trimming cost V 3 bases and J 9 bases, with 12 bases left between them. Germline loops: CDR1 LNHDA, CDR2 SQIVND (reference sequence). This CDR3 spans 14 amino acids. Here the CDR3 DNA reads TGTGCCAGTAGTATTTTAAGGGGCGTTTCACCCCTCCACTTT. Amino acids: CASSILRGVSPLHF. The variable domain in full, with the rest retrieved from reference TRBV19 and TRBJ1-6, is DGGITQSPKYLFRKEGQNVTLSCEQNLNHDAMYWYRQDPGQGLRLIYYSQIVNDFQKGDIAEGYSVSREKKESFPLTVTSAQKNPTAFYLCASSILRGVSPLHFGNGTRLTVT.